The T cell receptor (beta chain) under discussion was sequenced for a study of blood T cell repertoires in COVID-19. The assay was immunoSEQ multiplex PCR, and TCRdb's table has in-frame clones only and misses some. The sample consists of 150,000 or so clones, about nine tenths of them appearing once. Deletions cut 2 bases from V and 4 bases from J, with 15 bases between. This CDR3 has 15 residues. The V gene's germline CDR1 is SGDLS and CDR2 YYNGEE. Sequencing used PBMCs or T cells enriched from blood (not recorded which). The receptor was isolated from a man aged 45-65 years who had recovered from COVID-19. The J gene is TRBJ2-5, the V gene TRBV9; TRBD1 is a possible D gene (6 bases). For the CDR3, the DNA is TGTGCCAGCAGCGTTGGTACAGGGATACCAGAGACCCAGTACTTC. Translation: CASSVGTGIPETQYF.